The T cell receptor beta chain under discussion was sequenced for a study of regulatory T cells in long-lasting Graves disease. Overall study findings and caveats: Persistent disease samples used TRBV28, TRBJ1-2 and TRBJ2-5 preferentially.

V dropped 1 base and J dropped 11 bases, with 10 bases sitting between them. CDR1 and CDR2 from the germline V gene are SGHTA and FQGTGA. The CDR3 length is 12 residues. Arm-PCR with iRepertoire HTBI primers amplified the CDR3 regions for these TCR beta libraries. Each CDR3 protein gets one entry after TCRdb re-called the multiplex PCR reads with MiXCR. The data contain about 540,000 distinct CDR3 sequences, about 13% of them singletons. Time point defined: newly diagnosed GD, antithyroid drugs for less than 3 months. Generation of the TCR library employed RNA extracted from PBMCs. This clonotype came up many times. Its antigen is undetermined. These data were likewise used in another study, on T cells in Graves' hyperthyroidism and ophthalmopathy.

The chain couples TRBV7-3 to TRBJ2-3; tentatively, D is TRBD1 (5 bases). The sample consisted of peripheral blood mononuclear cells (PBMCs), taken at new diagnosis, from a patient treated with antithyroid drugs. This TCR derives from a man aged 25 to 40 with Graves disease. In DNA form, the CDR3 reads TGTGCCAGCAGCTTAAATCAGGGAAGGCAGTATTTT. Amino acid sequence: CASSLNQGRQYF. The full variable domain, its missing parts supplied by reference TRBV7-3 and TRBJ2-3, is GAGVSQTPSNKVTEKGKYVELRCDPISGHTALYWYRQSLGQGPEFLIYFQGTGAADDSGLPNDRFFAVRPEGSVSTLKIQRTERGDSAVYLCASSLNQGRQYFGPGTRLTVL.